The entry below describes one TCR beta chain. Which antigen it targets is not known. Per-nucleotide qualities are absent, and no much larger clonotype sits a single base away. The entry originates in a study of T cell changes during pregnancy in multiple sclerosis (dated by TCRdb to between 2018 and 2021). For the wider study: The study examined how the T cell repertoire changed over the course of pregnancy in women with multiple sclerosis.

Including cysteine and phenylalanine, the CDR3 has 12 amino acids. Only the CDR3 DNA stays, 36 bases, in frame from base 1. V ends up 10 bases short and J 3 bases short, with an unmatched junction base count of 5. Taken from the germline V gene, the CDR1 and CDR2 loops are SGHDT and YYEEEE. The receptor library was made with the immunoSEQ multiplex PCR assay. The immuneACCESS repertoire file appears here via TCRdb, limited to in-frame rearrangements. These files lack a portion of the clones; in checked studies, under half of the deficit traces to unresolved V genes, and the cause of the others is not known. This sample gives tens of thousands of clones in total; roughly 89% of them show up just once. About 11% of the sample comes from the top ten.

This sequence was found in a female donor with multiple sclerosis, enrolled in a pregnancy study. The sequence joins TRBV5-6 to TRBJ2-3; the junction holds 7 bases that match TRBD2. Here the sequenced sample was CD8+ T cells from peripheral blood mononuclear cells, taken in the second trimester of pregnancy. CDR3 region: CAGGVGTDTQYF. The base sequence is TGTGCCGGGGGGGTAGGGACAGATACGCAGTATTTT. Supplemented by the reference TRBV5-6 and TRBJ2-3 proteins around the CDR3, the complete variable domain is DAGVTQSPTHLIKTRGQQVTLRCSPKSGHDTVSWYQQALGQGPQFIFQYYEEEERQRGNFPDRFSGHQFPNYSSELNVNALLLGDSALYLCAGGVGTDTQYFGPGTRLTVL.